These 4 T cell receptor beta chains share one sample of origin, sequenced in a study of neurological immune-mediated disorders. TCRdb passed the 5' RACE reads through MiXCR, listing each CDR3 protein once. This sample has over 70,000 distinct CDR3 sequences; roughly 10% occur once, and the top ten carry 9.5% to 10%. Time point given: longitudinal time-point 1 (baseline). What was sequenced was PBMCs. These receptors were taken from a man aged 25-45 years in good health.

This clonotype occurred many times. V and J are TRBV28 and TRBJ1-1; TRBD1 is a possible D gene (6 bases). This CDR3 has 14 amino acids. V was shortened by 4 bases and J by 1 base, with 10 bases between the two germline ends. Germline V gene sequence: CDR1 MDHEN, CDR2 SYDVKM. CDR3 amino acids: CASSWDTRNTEAFF. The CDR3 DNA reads TGTGCCAGCAGTTGGGACACCCGGAACACTGAAGCTTTCTTT.

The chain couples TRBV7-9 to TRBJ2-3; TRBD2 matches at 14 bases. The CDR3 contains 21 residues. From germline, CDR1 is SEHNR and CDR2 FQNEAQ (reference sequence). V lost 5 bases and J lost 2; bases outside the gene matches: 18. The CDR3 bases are TGTGCCAGCAGCAATAGCCTTGGGACTAGCGGGAGTTCTCCTCACACAGATACGCAGTATTTT. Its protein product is CASSNSLGTSGSSPHTDTQYF.

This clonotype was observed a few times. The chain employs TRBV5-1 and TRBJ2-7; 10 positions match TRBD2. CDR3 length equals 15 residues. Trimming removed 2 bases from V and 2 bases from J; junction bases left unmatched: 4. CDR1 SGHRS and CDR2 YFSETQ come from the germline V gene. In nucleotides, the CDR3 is TGCGCCAGCAGCTTTGGAAGCGGGAGGGCCTACGAGCAGTACTTC. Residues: CASSFGSGRAYEQYF. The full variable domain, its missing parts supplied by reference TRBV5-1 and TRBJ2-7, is KAGVTQTPRYLIKTRGQQVTLSCSPISGHRSVSWYQQTPGQGLQFLFEYFSETQRNKGNFPGRFSGRQFSNSRSEMNVSTLELGDSALYLCASSFGSGRAYEQYFGPGTRLTVT.

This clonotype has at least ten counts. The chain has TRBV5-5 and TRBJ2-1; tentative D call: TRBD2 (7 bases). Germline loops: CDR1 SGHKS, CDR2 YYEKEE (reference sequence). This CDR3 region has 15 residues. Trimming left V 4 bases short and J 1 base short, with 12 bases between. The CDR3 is CASSKGGASYNEQFF. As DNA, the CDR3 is TGTGCCAGCAGCAAAGGGGGGGCATCCTACAATGAGCAGTTCTTC.